Sequencing of this TCR beta chain was carried out in a study of response to subunit inactivated influenza vaccine. Germline CDR1 and CDR2: KGHSH and LQKENI. V lost 0 bases and J lost 2, with 14 bases in between. There are 16 residues in the CDR3. Notes on the study in general: A suggestion made by the authors is that each seasonal influenza vaccination recruits few new T cells.

TCRdb fed the RT-PCR reads into MiXCR, producing one record per CDR3 protein. The data contain fewer than 700,000 distinct CDR3 sequences, 10% to 15% of them singletons. Concerning this clonotype: The antigen remains unidentified.

The chain is built from TRBV18 and TRBJ2-7; D remains unclear. The sequence came from a man aged 45-60 years who received an inactivated influenza vaccine. The starting material was PBMCs from blood, obtained roughly 47 days after vaccination. This CDR3 reads CASSPPPGSPPYEQYF. CDR3 DNA: TGTGCCAGCTCACCACCCCCCGGATCCCCTCCCTACGAGCAGTACTTC. The full variable domain, rest sourced from reference TRBV18 and TRBJ2-7, is NAGVMQNPRHLVRRRGQEARLRCSPMKGHSHVYWYRQLPEEGLKFMVYLQKENIIDESGMPKERFSAEFPKEGPSILRIQQVVRGDSAAYFCASSPPPGSPPYEQYFGPGTRLTVT.